This is a list of T cell receptor beta chains from one sample in a study of early T cells in non-severe SARS-CoV-2 infection. TCRdb passed the 5' RACE reads through MiXCR, listing each CDR3 protein once. The sample lists 65,000 to 80,000 distinct CDR3 sequences; around 10% were seen once. The specimen was whole blood. The receptors were gathered from an adult who was a healthcare worker with PCR-confirmed SARS-CoV-2 infection or an uninfected control (not recorded which). Both conserved end residues are trimmed from each CDR3. Clone size appears in some rows only: once, few, many, or a class for an expanded clone.

J gene | V gene | clone size | CDR3 protein
TRBJ1-1 | TRBV7-9 | . | ASSLAPTGLWTEAF
TRBJ2-3 | TRBV10-3 | few | AIRTSGGGGTDTQY
TRBJ2-6 | TRBV29-1 | . | SVGDDGGANVLT
TRBJ2-6 | TRBV29-1 | many | SVEDWRSSGANVLT
TRBJ1-1 | TRBV28 | few | ASSLTSGGAQWRDTEAF
TRBJ2-3 | TRBV7-8 | many | ASTKGTGRSTDTQY
TRBJ1-1 | TRBV7-9 | . | ASSSLTEAF
TRBJ2-5 | TRBV29-1 | few | SGRQGPETQY
TRBJ2-3 | TRBV12-3/TRBV12-4 | few | ASSLGASGGDTDTQY
TRBJ1-4 | TRBV10-2 | few | ASSEPEREKLF
TRBJ2-3 | TRBV5-1 | many | ASSLAGERTDTQY
TRBJ2-3 | TRBV4-1 | many | ASRPLGGAQY
TRBJ1-1 | TRBV11-2 | many | ASSSLTGGGNTEAF
TRBJ1-1 | TRBV20-1 | . | SASDRMNTEAF
TRBJ2-3 | TRBV9 | . | ASSIGEIDTQY
TRBJ2-7 | TRBV29-1 | . | SVGRGTYEQY
TRBJ2-1 | TRBV12-3/TRBV12-4 | . | ASSPPAGGLNNEQF
TRBJ2-6 | TRBV5-5 | many | ASSPTGSVANVLT
TRBJ2-1 | TRBV19 | . | ASKGSGGVNEQF
TRBJ2-1 | TRBV5-1 | . | ASSYLTGPNEQF
TRBJ2-7 | TRBV5-6 | few | ASSRITSGGSYEQY
TRBJ2-2 | TRBV7-2 | few | ASSLSTFRTVAGELF
TRBJ2-5 | TRBV7-6 | many | ASSLGGRPEETQY
TRBJ1-1 | TRBV7-3 | . | ASSFVGDTEAF
TRBJ1-1 | TRBV7-8 | many | ASSRRPVMNTEAF
TRBJ2-3 | TRBV7-6 | few | ASSLLAGVGDTQY
TRBJ2-3 | TRBV24-1 | few | ATSERFADTQY
TRBJ2-7 | TRBV11-2 | many | ASSHPQTGAYEQY
TRBJ2-6 | TRBV4-3 | . | ASSQGTGSGANVLT
TRBJ1-2 | TRBV7-9 | . | ASSLNRAIYGYT
TRBJ2-2 | TRBV6-2/TRBV6-3 | . | ASSPWTGELF
TRBJ2-1 | TRBV5-4 | few | ASSPGTGRNEQF
TRBJ2-1 | TRBV5-1 | few | ASSLVQGANEQF
TRBJ1-1 | TRBV12-3/TRBV12-4 | few | ASSLALRGLVTEAF
TRBJ1-6 | TRBV7-9 | . | ASRGTGTAPLH
TRBJ2-7 | TRBV11-2 | . | ASSLDGAGHVEQY
TRBJ1-5 | TRBV9 | many | ASTRRQGKVNQPQH
TRBJ1-5 | TRBV4-1 | medium-sized | ASSQTGVNQPQH
TRBJ1-5 | TRBV4-1 | . | ASSQEGVAGNQPQH
TRBJ2-3 | TRBV12-3/TRBV12-4 | few | ASSQIPDTQY
TRBJ2-2 | TRBV5-1 | many | ASSYSSGAFTGELF
TRBJ2-3 | TRBV7-2 | . | ASSSGRLAGGGDTQY
TRBJ2-3 | TRBV13 | few | ASSPRGAITDTQY
TRBJ2-1 | TRBV7-8 | few | ASSLVDSYNEQF
TRBJ2-1 | TRBV6-1 | many | ANSGTPTYNEQF
TRBJ2-3 | TRBV7-3 | few | ASSLEGAPSDTQY
TRBJ2-2 | TRBV19 | . | ASTTGNTGELF
TRBJ1-5 | TRBV11-1 | few | ASSLTGDEPQH
TRBJ2-5 | TRBV6-1 | . | ASSDLSGTQY
TRBJ1-4 | TRBV7-2 | few | ASSGRKDRGGEKLF
TRBJ1-2 | TRBV7-9 | . | ASSFRVVEEVYGYT
TRBJ1-1 | TRBV29-1 | few | SAATGPNTEAF
TRBJ1-6 | TRBV14 | few | ASSQRPKTGQGKDNSPLH
TRBJ1-6 | TRBV18 | many | ASSPRMTGSSYNSPLH
TRBJ1-2 | TRBV19 | many | ASSMGQESNYGYT
TRBJ2-7 | TRBV20-1 | . | SAYGRGLFYEQY
TRBJ2-7 | TRBV5-1 | . | ASSFRDTRGEQY
TRBJ2-3 | TRBV7-9 | few | ASSSSTGGYGLGTQY
TRBJ2-2 | TRBV6-4 | few | ASSDPSGSGELF